Shown below are 2 T cell receptor beta chains from a single sample sequenced in a study of cytomegalovirus exposure and HLA in healthy donors. PCR amplification relied on 60 Vbeta primers (plus 13 Jbeta primers). Sequencing was performed with immunoSEQ multiplex PCR; in TCRdb, only in-frame clones are kept and a portion is missing. The profile shows 130,000 to 150,000 clones, about 84% of them singletons. What was sequenced was PBMCs. These receptor sequences come from a woman aged 18-29 years in good health and CMV-seropositive.

This clone was seen more than once but under ten times. The chain is built from TRBV10-2 and TRBJ1-6; 9 bases map to TRBD1. Germline V gives CDR1 WSHSY, CDR2 SAAADI. The V and J ends lost 6 bases and 8 bases, in that order; junction bases with no gene match: 5. This CDR3 comprises 14 residues. For the CDR3, the DNA is TGCGCCAGCAGACAGGGGGCGCCTGATTCACCCCTCCACTTT. It codes for CASRQGAPDSPLHF.

The chain has TRBV27 and TRBJ1-4; D call uncertain. The CDR3 runs to 15 residues. The germline gives CDR1 MNHEY, CDR2 SMNVEV (reference sequence). The V gene lost 5 bases and the J gene lost 0 bases, with 10 bases spanning the gap. The CDR3 DNA reads as TGTGCCAGCAGTCTCGACAAGTCAACTAATGAAAAACTGTTTTTT. This gives the protein CASSLDKSTNEKLFF.